These 2 T cell receptor beta chains were all obtained from the same sample, sequenced in a study of blood T cell repertoires in COVID-19. The assay was immunoSEQ multiplex PCR, and TCRdb's table has in-frame clones only and misses some. The sample shows roughly 320,000 clones, more than 85% of them seen only once. The material sequenced was PBMCs or T cells enriched from blood (not recorded which). The origin of the receptors is a woman aged 25 to 45 who had been exposed to COVID-19.

The rearrangement links TRBV27 to TRBJ1-6; possibly TRBD1 for D (6 bases). The CDR3 runs 13 residues. Per the germline V gene, CDR1 is MNHEY and CDR2 is SMNVEV (reference sequence). V was pared by 8 bases and J by 5 bases, with 10 bases between. CDR3 sequence reads: CASRDMNNSPLHF. CDR3 sequence (DNA): TGTGCCAGCCGGGACATGAATAATTCACCCCTCCACTTT.

V usage is TRBV7-2 and J usage is TRBJ1-5; D is unresolved. The CDR3 covers 15 residues. Trimming cost V 1 base and J 7 bases, with 14 bases left between them. The germline CDR1 and CDR2 sequences are SGHTA and FQGNSA. The CDR3: CASSLGGVVRQPQHF. CDR3 bases: TGTGCCAGCAGCTTAGGGGGAGTGGTACGCCAGCCCCAGCATTTT.